The rows below give T cell receptor beta chains drawn from one sample of a study of T cells in Graves' hyperthyroidism and ophthalmopathy. TCRdb ran MiXCR on the multiplex PCR reads and lists one entry per CDR3 protein. The table includes roughly 640,000 distinct CDR3 sequences, about 16% detected once. The sample was blood. The source is a woman aged 40 to 50 with Graves' ophthalmopathy. The conserved cysteine and the conserved F or W are not part of the CDR3 here.

j_call | v_call | cdr3_aa
TRBJ2-1 | TRBV5-4 | ASSFLRDEQF
TRBJ1-6 | TRBV3-1 | ASSQGRDSNSPLH
TRBJ1-4 | TRBV6-1 | ASRAGGNEKLF
TRBJ2-4 | TRBV3-1 | ASSQRSGGNIQY
TRBJ2-5 | TRBV12-3/TRBV12-4 | ASSPRASSETQY
TRBJ2-5 | TRBV4-1 | ASSQAGRRETQY
TRBJ2-6 | TRBV18 | ASSADTGANVLT
TRBJ2-3 | TRBV6-1 | ASRRLAADTQY
TRBJ2-7 | TRBV3-1 | ASSPLAGGSYEQY
TRBJ2-5 | TRBV2 | ASNKQGILQEAQY
TRBJ2-1 | TRBV5-1 | ASSPRQGIGYNEQF
TRBJ1-2 | TRBV10-3 | AISQGQPYGYT
TRBJ1-5 | TRBV12-3/TRBV12-4 | ASSLTRFNQPQH
TRBJ1-2 | TRBV12-3/TRBV12-4 | AILITGLNYGYT
TRBJ1-1 | TRBV11-2 | ASSLDLRARAF
TRBJ1-2 | TRBV20-1 | SPKGVYGYT
TRBJ2-1 | TRBV20-1 | SARTGTYNEQF
TRBJ2-1 | TRBV5-1 | ASSSDRFVKNEQF
TRBJ2-1 | TRBV9 | ASSVDGGLNHNEQF
TRBJ1-3 | TRBV3-1 | ASSHPPGSGNTIY
TRBJ2-1 | TRBV28 | ASSPQGGVGNEQF
TRBJ1-1 | TRBV6-1 | ASCPSGILIGEAF
TRBJ1-2 | TRBV2 | ASTSLGQGGGYT
TRBJ1-2 | TRBV29-1 | SVELIQGAGGYT
TRBJ2-7 | TRBV20-1 | SARAGAYEQY
TRBJ2-3 | TRBV12-3/TRBV12-4 | ATSSAGGPDTQY
TRBJ1-4 | TRBV7-9 | ASSLDRGPSTNEKLF
TRBJ2-2 | TRBV19 | ASMGNSGSAGELF
TRBJ2-5 | TRBV27 | ASSSNGQYQETQY
TRBJ1-3 | TRBV18 | ASSPGAGNTIY
TRBJ1-6 | TRBV6-1 | ASRTGQGTRNNSPLH
TRBJ2-1 | TRBV7-2 | ASSLGVAGGHNEQF
TRBJ1-2 | TRBV20-1 | SAPNRGDFYGYT
TRBJ2-1 | TRBV19 | ASSYPSDEQF
TRBJ1-2 | TRBV11-2 | ASSGLGQNYGYT
TRBJ2-3 | TRBV11-2 | ASSPEVWDPRWY
TRBJ1-1 | TRBV10-1 | ASSESGFGGKTEAF
TRBJ2-5 | TRBV7-2 | ASSYGGTGRGRQETQY
TRBJ2-1 | TRBV5-1 | ASSSGPDNEQF
TRBJ1-6 | TRBV19 | ATRTADSPLH
TRBJ2-2 | TRBV10-2 | ASSDHRVPANTGELF
TRBJ1-3 | TRBV20-1 | SARDIFGNTIY
TRBJ2-5 | TRBV12-3/TRBV12-4 | ASSISDGRETQY